This passage covers 15 T cell receptor beta chains from one sample sequenced in a study of cytomegalovirus exposure and HLA in healthy donors. The PCR contained 60 Vbeta and 13 Jbeta primers. TCRdb's table, derived via immunoSEQ multiplex PCR, lists solely in-frame clones and lacks some. The sample lists roughly 120,000 clones, 77% seen once, with around 3.9% in the top ten. The sequenced material came from PBMCs. These receptors all stem from a human donor in good health.

The chain combines TRBV28 with TRBJ1-1, with unresolved D. Germline CDR1 reads MDHEN; CDR2 reads SYDVKM. The ends were cut back, 0 bases at V and 12 bases at J, with 14 bases in the middle. The CDR3 covers 13 residues. The CDR3 DNA reads as TGTGCCAGCAGTTTATGGGCAGGCTCAAGGACTTTCTTT. Translating it yields CASSLWAGSRTFF.

The V and J genes are TRBV7-9 and TRBJ2-3, with 9 bases lining up with TRBD2. The CDR3 covers 16 residues. The junction had 6 bases not matched to a gene; V was cut back by 2 bases and J by 3 bases. Germline CDR1 SEHNR, CDR2 FQNEAQ (reference sequence). The CDR3 DNA reads as TGTGCCAGCAGCTTATTAGCGGGAGAGGGGACAGATACGCAGTATTTT. Protein product: CASSLLAGEGTDTQYF.

This clone was seen just once. The rearrangement joins TRBV15 to TRBJ2-7; TRBD1 matches 9 bases. The CDR3 is 14 amino acids. Germline trimming cut 5 bases from V and 2 bases from J; bases unmatched to any gene: 4. Per germline, CDR1 LNHNV and CDR2 YYDKDF (reference sequence). CDR3 protein: CATSSRTGAYEQYF. CDR3 in DNA: TGTGCCACCAGCTCCCGGACAGGGGCCTACGAGCAGTACTTC.

The chain couples TRBV9 to TRBJ1-1, with D unresolved. V was clipped by 4 bases and J by 0 bases, with 13 bases between them. There are 15 residues in the CDR3. Germline loops: CDR1 SGDLS, CDR2 YYNGEE. CDR3 sequence: CASSPQVQMNTEAFF. The CDR3 region has the DNA TGTGCCAGCAGCCCCCAAGTACAGATGAACACTGAAGCTTTCTTT. The entire variable domain, with the rest obtained from reference TRBV9 and TRBJ1-1, is as follows: DSGVTQTPKHLITATGQRVTLRCSPRSGDLSVYWYQQSLDQGLQFLIQYYNGEERAKGNILERFSAQQFPDLHSELNLSSLELGDSALYFCASSPQVQMNTEAFFGQGTRLTVV.

This rearrangement joins TRBV11-2 to TRBJ2-1; 13 bases match TRBD2. This CDR3 is 18 amino acids long. V was clipped by 7 bases and J by 8 bases; unmatched bases: 17. In germline, CDR1 is SGHAT, CDR2 FQNNGV. The CDR3 DNA follows: TGTGCCAGCACCCTTGGACTAGCGGGAGCCGGGAGCATGCATGAGCAGTTCTTC. Encoded protein: CASTLGLAGAGSMHEQFF.

The chain employs TRBV6-5 and TRBJ1-3; tentatively, D is TRBD1 (5 bases). Germline-derived CDR1 and CDR2 are MNHEY and SVGAGI. Trimming shortened V by 6 bases and J by 1 base, and 10 bases separated the two germline ends. The CDR3 runs to 14 residues. The CDR3 DNA is TGTGCCAGCAGACTCGGGACTTCTGGAAACACCATATATTTT. It specifies CASRLGTSGNTIYF.

Details on this clone: Other DNA sequences in the sample encode the same CDR3. The chain joins TRBV2 to TRBJ2-3; the match to TRBD1 covers 9 bases. The V gene's germline CDR1 is SNHLY and CDR2 FYNNEI. J lost 3 bases, V lost 3 bases, and 4 bases had no gene match. This CDR3 has 15 residues. CDR3 in amino acids: CASSEGTGSTDTQYF. The CDR3 region has the DNA TGTGCCAGCAGTGAGGGGACAGGGAGTACAGATACGCAGTATTTT.

This chain links TRBV5-4 with TRBJ1-4; D not certain. V was shortened by 7 bases and J by 8 bases, with 15 bases between the two germline ends. The CDR3 totals 13 residues. Germline V lookup: CDR1 SGHNT, CDR2 YYREEE (reference sequence). The CDR3 loop is CASASALGEKLFF. CDR3 in DNA: TGTGCCAGCGCCTCGGCCCTGGGCGAAAAACTGTTTTTT. The full variable domain, with the rest looked up from reference TRBV5-4 and TRBJ1-4, is ETGVTQSPTHLIKTRGQQVTLRCSSQSGHNTVSWYQQALGQGPQFIFQYYREEENGRGNFPPRFSGLQFPNYSSELNVNALELDDSALYLCASASALGEKLFFGSGTQLSVL.

V is TRBV5-1 and J is TRBJ1-1; 7 bases align to TRBD1. Trimming at V came to 0 bases and at J to 0 bases, leaving 11 bases not matched to a gene. The CDR3 has 18 amino acids. The germline V gene has CDR1 SGHRS and CDR2 YFSETQ. Here the CDR3 DNA reads TGCGCCAGCAGCTTGGCCAGAGGGGGCGGGCCTCTGAACACTGAAGCTTTCTTT. The encoded protein is CASSLARGGGPLNTEAFF.

The J gene is TRBJ2-1, the V gene TRBV29-1, with 9 bases fitting TRBD1. Germline V gives CDR1 SQVTM, CDR2 ANQGSEA. The CDR3 has 14 residues. Trimming took 7 bases from V and 8 from J; bases not matched to a gene: 12. The CDR3 DNA sequence: TGCAGCGCCTGGTGGGGACAGGGAAGATATGAGCAGTTCTTC. It codes for CSAWWGQGRYEQFF.

The CDR3 DNA reads TGTGCCAGTCGGACAGGGCGAGGCTACACCTTC. Amino acid sequence: CASRTGRGYTF. The chain uses TRBV6-1 and TRBJ1-2; TRBD1 matches at 8 bases. The CDR3 length is 11 residues. The junction had 5 bases not matched to a gene; V was cut back by 9 bases and J by 8 bases. Germline V CDR1 and CDR2: MNHNS, SASEGT.

This chain links TRBV7-9 with TRBJ2-3; possible D gene TRBD1, 5 bases. V was trimmed by 1 base and J by 6 bases, leaving 14 bases between them. CDR1 is SEHNR, CDR2 FQNEAQ, per germline (reference sequence). This CDR3 spans 15 amino acids. For the CDR3, the DNA is TGTGCCAGCAGCTTAGGACAGCCGTCTGTGGATACGCAGTATTTT. Translating it yields CASSLGQPSVDTQYF.

This rearrangement joins TRBV14 to TRBJ2-3, with D perhaps TRBD2 (6 bases). The CDR3 runs 17 residues. Looked up from germline, CDR1 is SGHDN and CDR2 is FVKESK. The V gene lost 0 bases and the J gene lost 4 bases, with 17 bases spanning the gap. CDR3 bases: TGTGCCAGCAGCCAAGATAGGGACTCGAGACGTCCAGATACGCAGTATTTT. It yields the protein CASSQDRDSRRPDTQYF.

The V gene is TRBV6-1, the J gene TRBJ2-7; weak D call: TRBD1 (5 bases). V was trimmed by 7 bases and J by 0 bases, leaving 7 bases between them. Germline values: CDR1 MNHNS, CDR2 SASEGT. The CDR3 spans 12 residues. The CDR3 sequence: CASTDISYEQYF. DNA of the CDR3: TGTGCCAGCACGGACATCTCCTACGAGCAGTACTTC.

This rearrangement joins TRBV6-1 to TRBJ2-7, with 8 bases lining up with TRBD1. This CDR3 spans 13 amino acids. Germline trimming cut 9 bases from V and 7 bases from J; bases unmatched to any gene: 11. Germline V gene lookup returns CDR1 MNHNS and CDR2 SASEGT. The CDR3 bases are TGTGCCAGTCACAAACAGGGGGTGGGTGAGCAGTACTTC. Its protein product is CASHKQGVGEQYF.